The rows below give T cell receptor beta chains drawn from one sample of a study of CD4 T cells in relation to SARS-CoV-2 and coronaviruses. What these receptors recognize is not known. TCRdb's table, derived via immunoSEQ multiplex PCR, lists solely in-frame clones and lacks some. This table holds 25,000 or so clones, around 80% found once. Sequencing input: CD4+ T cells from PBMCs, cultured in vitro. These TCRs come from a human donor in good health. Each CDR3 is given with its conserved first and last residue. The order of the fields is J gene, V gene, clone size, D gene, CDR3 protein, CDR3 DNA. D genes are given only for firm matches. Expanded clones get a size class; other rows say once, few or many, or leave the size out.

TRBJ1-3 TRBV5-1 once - CASSLDTGSGNTIYF TGCGCCAGCAGCTTGGATACAGGGTCGGGAAACACCATATATTTT
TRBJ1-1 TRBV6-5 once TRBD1 CASRSDRGKTEAFF TGTGCCAGCAGATCGGACAGGGGAAAGACTGAAGCTTTCTTT
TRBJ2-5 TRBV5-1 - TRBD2 CASSPGTSGSQETQYF TGCGCCAGCAGCCCGGGTACTAGCGGGAGCCAAGAGACCCAGTACTTC
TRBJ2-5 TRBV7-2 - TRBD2 CASSPGGANQETQYF TGTGCCAGCAGCCCCGGGGGGGCTAACCAAGAGACCCAGTACTTC
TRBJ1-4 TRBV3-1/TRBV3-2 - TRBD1 CASRRHGQGASNEKLFF TGTGCCAGCAGGAGACATGGACAGGGGGCTTCTAATGAAAAACTGTTTTTT
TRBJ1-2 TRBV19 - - CASSIAGEYGYTF TGTGCCAGTAGTATTGCAGGGGAATATGGCTACACCTTC
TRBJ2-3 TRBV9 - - CASSVASDTQYF TGTGCCAGCAGCGTGGCCTCAGATACGCAGTATTTT
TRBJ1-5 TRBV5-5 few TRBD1 CASSPDRANQPQHF TGTGCCAGCAGCCCAGACAGGGCCAATCAGCCCCAGCATTTT
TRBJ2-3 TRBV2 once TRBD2 CASSPTSGRAWGTDTQYF TGTGCCAGCAGTCCAACTAGCGGGAGGGCCTGGGGCACAGATACGCAGTATTTT
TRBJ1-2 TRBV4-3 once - CASSQGGQNYGYTF TGCGCCAGCAGCCAAGGAGGACAGAACTATGGCTACACCTTC
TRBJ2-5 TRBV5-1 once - CASSLGGRRQETQYF TGCGCCAGCAGCTTGGGGGGCCGACGCCAAGAGACCCAGTACTTC
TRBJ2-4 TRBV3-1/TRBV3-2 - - CASSLRLAKNIQYF TGTGCCAGCAGCCTAAGGTTAGCCAAAAACATTCAGTACTTC
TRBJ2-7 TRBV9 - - CASSPSWGAYEQYF TGTGCCAGCAGCCCTAGCTGGGGGGCCTACGAGCAGTACTTC
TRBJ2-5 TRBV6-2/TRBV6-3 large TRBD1 CASSTGTGEETQYF TGTGCCAGCAGCACAGGGACAGGGGAAGAGACCCAGTACTTC
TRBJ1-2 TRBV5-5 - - CASSLGTGVSNYGYTF TGTGCCAGCAGCTTAGGGACGGGGGTTTCAAACTATGGCTACACCTTC
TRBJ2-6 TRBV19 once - CASIPDGLRPGANVLTF TGTGCCAGTATACCAGACGGACTCCGACCTGGGGCCAACGTCCTGACTTTC
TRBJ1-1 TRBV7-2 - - CASRRPNTEAFF TGTGCCAGCAGAAGACCGAACACTGAAGCTTTCTTT
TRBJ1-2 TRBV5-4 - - CASSHWEAVGYTF TGTGCCAGCAGTCACTGGGAGGCGGTTGGCTACACCTTC
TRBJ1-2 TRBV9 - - CASSVGQYDNYGYTF TGTGCCAGCAGCGTAGGTCAGTATGACAACTATGGCTACACCTTC
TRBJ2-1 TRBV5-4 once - CASSPVGYNEQFF TGTGCCAGCAGCCCCGTCGGCTACAATGAGCAGTTCTTC
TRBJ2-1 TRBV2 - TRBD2 CASSELQQTSGKWFF TGTGCCAGCAGTGAGCTACAGCAGACTAGCGGGAAGTGGTTCTTC
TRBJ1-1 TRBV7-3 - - CASSSMGQGDTEAFF TGTGCCAGCAGCTCTATGGGTCAGGGAGACACTGAAGCTTTCTTT
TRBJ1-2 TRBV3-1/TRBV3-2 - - CASSQTTGDYGYTF TGTGCCAGCAGCCAAACGACGGGCGACTATGGCTACACCTTC
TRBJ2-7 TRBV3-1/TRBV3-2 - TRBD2 CASSQRLGLAHAYEQYF TGTGCCAGCAGCCAGAGACTGGGACTAGCGCATGCCTACGAGCAGTACTTC
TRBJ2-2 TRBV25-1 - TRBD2 CASSDLAGGGNTGELFF TGTGCCAGCAGTGATTTAGCGGGAGGGGGAAACACCGGGGAGCTGTTTTTT
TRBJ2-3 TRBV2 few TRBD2 CASSSSGLSTDTQYF TGTGCCAGCAGTTCTAGCGGGCTCAGCACAGATACGCAGTATTTT